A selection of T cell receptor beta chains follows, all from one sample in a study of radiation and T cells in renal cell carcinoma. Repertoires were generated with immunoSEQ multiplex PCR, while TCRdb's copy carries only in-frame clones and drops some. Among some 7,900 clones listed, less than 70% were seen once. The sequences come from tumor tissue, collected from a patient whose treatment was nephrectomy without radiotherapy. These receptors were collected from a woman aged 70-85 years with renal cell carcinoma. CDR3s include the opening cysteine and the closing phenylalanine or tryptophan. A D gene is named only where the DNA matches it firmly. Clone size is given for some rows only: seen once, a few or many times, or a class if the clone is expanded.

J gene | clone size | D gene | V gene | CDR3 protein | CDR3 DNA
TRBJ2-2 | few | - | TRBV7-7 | CASSPKATGELFF | TGTGCTAGCAGCCCCAAAGCCACCGGGGAGCTGTTTTTT
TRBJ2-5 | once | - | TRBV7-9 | CASSLSIGETQYF | TGTGCCAGCAGCTTATCTATCGGGGAGACCCAGTACTTC
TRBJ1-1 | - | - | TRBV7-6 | CASSLRANTEAFF | TGTGCCAGCAGCTTACGAGCAAACACTGAAGCTTTCTTT
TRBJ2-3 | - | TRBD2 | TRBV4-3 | CASSPSGGEDTQYF | TGCGCCAGCAGCCCTTCCGGGGGGGAGGATACGCAGTATTTT
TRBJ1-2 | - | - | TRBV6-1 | CASSEGLRGRTGGYTF | TGTGCCAGCAGTGAAGGGCTTAGGGGTCGGACGGGTGGCTACACCTTC
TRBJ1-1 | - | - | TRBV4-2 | CASRGQGTTEAFF | TGTGCCAGCAGGGGTCAGGGGACCACTGAAGCTTTCTTT
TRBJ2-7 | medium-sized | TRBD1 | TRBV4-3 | CASSQDWGRGREQYF | TGCGCCAGCAGCCAAGATTGGGGCAGGGGGCGCGAGCAGTACTTC
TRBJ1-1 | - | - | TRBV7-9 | CASSLNTEAFF | TGTGCCAGCAGCCTGAACACTGAAGCTTTCTTT
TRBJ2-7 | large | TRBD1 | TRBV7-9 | CASRGQGGIEQYF | TGTGCCAGCAGGGGACAGGGGGGAATCGAGCAGTACTTC
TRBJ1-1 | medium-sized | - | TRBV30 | CAWRAGSLNTEAFF | TGTGCCTGGAGAGCCGGGAGCCTGAACACTGAAGCTTTCTTT
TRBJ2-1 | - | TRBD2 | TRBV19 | CASTSTSGGPGNEQFF | TGTGCCAGTACCTCGACTAGCGGGGGGCCTGGGAATGAGCAGTTCTTC
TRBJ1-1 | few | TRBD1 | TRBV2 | CASSTHRGAATEAFF | TGTGCCAGCAGTACCCACAGGGGGGCTGCCACTGAAGCTTTCTTT
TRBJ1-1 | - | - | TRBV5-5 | CASSLTTNTEAFF | TGTGCCAGCAGCTTGACAACGAACACTGAAGCTTTCTTT
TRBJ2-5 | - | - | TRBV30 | CAWADQETQYF | TGTGCCTGGGCGGATCAAGAGACCCAGTACTTC
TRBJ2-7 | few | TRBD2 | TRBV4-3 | CASSHSGGLYEQYF | TGCGCCAGCAGCCATAGCGGGGGGTTATACGAGCAGTACTTC
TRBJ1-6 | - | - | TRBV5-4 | CASSFDSSYNSPLHF | TGTGCCAGCAGCTTCGACAGCTCCTATAATTCACCCCTCCACTTT
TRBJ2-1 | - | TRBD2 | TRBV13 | CASSILAGGPYNEQFF | TGTGCCAGCAGCATACTAGCGGGGGGCCCCTACAATGAGCAGTTCTTC
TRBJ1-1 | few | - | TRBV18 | CASSRESGGNTEAFF | TGTGCCAGCTCACGTGAGTCCGGCGGGAACACTGAAGCTTTCTTT
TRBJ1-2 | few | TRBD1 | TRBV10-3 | CAISTEQGYDYGYTF | TGTGCCATCAGTACGGAACAGGGGTACGACTATGGCTACACCTTC
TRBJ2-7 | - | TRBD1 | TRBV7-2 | CASSLGGQKPYEQYF | TGTGCCAGCAGCTTAGGGGGACAGAAGCCCTACGAGCAGTACTTC
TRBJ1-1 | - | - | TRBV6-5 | CASNFRRGTEAFF | TGTGCCAGCAATTTTAGGAGGGGCACTGAAGCTTTCTTT
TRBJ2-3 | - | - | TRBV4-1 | CASSQGIGGGTDTQYF | TGCGCCAGCAGCCAAGGAATCGGGGGAGGCACAGATACGCAGTATTTT
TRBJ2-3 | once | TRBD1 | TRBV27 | CASSFGQGLTDTQYF | TGTGCCAGCAGTTTTGGACAGGGACTCACAGATACGCAGTATTTT
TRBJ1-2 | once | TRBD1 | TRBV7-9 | CASSYDRGIHTF | TGTGCCAGCAGCTATGACAGGGGGATCCACACCTTC
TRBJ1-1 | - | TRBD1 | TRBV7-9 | CASSPPGGPEAFF | TGTGCCAGCAGCCCCCCAGGGGGCCCTGAAGCTTTCTTT
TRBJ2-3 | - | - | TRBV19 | CATTQGYSSTDTQYF | TGTGCCACCACCCAGGGATACTCTAGCACAGATACGCAGTATTTT
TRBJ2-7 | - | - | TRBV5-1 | CASSRGLSYEQYF | TGCGCCAGCAGCAGGGGCCTCTCCTACGAGCAGTACTTC
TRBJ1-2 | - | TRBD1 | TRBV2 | CASRPGTGDGGYTF | TGTGCCAGCAGGCCGGGGACAGGGGATGGTGGCTACACCTTC
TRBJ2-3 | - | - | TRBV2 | CASRALLYTDTQYF | TGTGCCAGCAGAGCCCTTCTATACACAGATACGCAGTATTTT
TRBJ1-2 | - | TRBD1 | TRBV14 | CASSLRPSDRGNYGYTF | TGTGCCAGCAGCCTCCGGCCTTCGGACAGGGGCAACTATGGCTACACCTTC
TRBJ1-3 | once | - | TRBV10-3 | CAISGGDSGNTIYF | TGTGCCATCAGTGGGGGGGACTCTGGAAACACCATATATTTT
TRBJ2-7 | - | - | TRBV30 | CAWSPRDIFVQYF | TGTGCCTGGAGTCCCCGGGACATATTTGTGCAGTACTTC
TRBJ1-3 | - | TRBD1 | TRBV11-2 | CASSLTGAGNTIYF | TGTGCCAGCAGCTTGACAGGGGCTGGAAACACCATATATTTT
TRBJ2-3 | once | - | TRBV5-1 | CASSLQEDTQYF | TGCGCCAGCAGCTTACAGGAAGATACGCAGTATTTT
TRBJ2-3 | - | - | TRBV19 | CASSMFYGGDTQYF | TGTGCCAGTAGTATGTTCTATGGGGGAGATACGCAGTATTTT
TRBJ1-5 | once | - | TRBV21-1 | CASSPNYSNQPQHF | TGTGCCAGCAGCCCCAATTATAGCAATCAGCCCCAGCATTTT
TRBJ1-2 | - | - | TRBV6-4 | CASSDTSTGLYGYTF | TGTGCCAGCAGTGACACTTCAACAGGGCTCTATGGCTACACCTTC
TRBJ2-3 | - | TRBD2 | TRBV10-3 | CAISLTSGALSSTDTQYF | TGTGCCATCAGCCTTACTAGCGGGGCACTCTCTAGCACAGATACGCAGTATTTT
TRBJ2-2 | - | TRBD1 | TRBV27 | CASSKIRGGNTGELFF | TGTGCCAGCAGTAAAATAAGAGGGGGCAACACCGGGGAGCTGTTTTTT
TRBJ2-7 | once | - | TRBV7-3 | CASSLRGVYEQYF | TGTGCCAGCAGCTTGCGGGGCGTCTACGAGCAGTACTTC